This T cell receptor (beta chain) is from a study of cytotoxic CD8 clonotypes in ibrutinib-treated CLL. The overall study: The patients, around 12 relapsed/refractory and roughly 15 treatment-naive, included 17 who were IGHV unmutated. Response sampling came at median around a year of treatment, ranging about 6 to 36 months.

Profiled with immunoSEQ multiplex PCR; TCRdb holds only in-frame clones, not every one. Of 100,000 to 150,000 clones in the sample, approximately 85% were seen once. The V gene's germline CDR1 is ENHRY and CDR2 SYGVKD. Trimming cost V 4 bases and J 8 bases, with 11 bases left between them. The CDR3 length is 12 residues. The input for sequencing was PBMCs, taken after 24 months of ibrutinib treatment. The TCR sequence derives from a human donor with chronic lymphocytic leukemia. The V gene is TRBV10-3, the J gene TRBJ1-2, with TRBD1 as a possible D gene (6 bases). The CDR3 loop is CAISGSQGGYTF. DNA of the CDR3: TGTGCCATCAGTGGGTCACAGGGAGGCTACACCTTC.